This TCR beta chain was identified during a study of CD8 T cells in Susac syndrome. A quantity of about 0.5 to 1 ug RNA underwent reverse transcription using random hexamers. TCRdb processed the immunoSEQ multiplex PCR reads anew with MiXCR; each CDR3 protein has one entry. The table has over 95,000 distinct CDR3 sequences, roughly 91% seen once. V lost 9 bases and J 1 base, leaving 14 bases between the germline ends. The CDR3 is 14 amino acids. The clonotype originates from a human donor in good health. This chain uses TRBV12-3 or TRBV12-4 with TRBJ2-3; no reliable D call. Sequenced material: CD4+ T cells from PBMCs. The CDR3, as DNA: TGTGCCAGTTCTGCCGCTGGGGGCACAGATACGCAGTATTTT. Translating it yields CASSAAGGTDTQYF.